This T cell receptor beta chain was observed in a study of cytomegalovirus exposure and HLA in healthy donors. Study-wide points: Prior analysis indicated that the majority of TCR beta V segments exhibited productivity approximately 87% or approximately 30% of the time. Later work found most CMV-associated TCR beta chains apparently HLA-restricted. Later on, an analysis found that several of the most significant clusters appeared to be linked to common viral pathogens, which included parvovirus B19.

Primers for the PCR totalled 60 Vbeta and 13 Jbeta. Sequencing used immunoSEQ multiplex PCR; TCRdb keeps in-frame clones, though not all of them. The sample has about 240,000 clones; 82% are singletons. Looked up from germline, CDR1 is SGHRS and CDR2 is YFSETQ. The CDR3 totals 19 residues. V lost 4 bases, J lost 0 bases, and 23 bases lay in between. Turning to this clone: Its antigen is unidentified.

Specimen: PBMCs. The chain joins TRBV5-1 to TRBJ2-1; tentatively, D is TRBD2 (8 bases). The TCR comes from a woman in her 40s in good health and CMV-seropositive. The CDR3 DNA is TGCGCCAGCAGCCCGGGAGGGGGCCCGAGAGTAGGCTCCTACAATGAGCAGTTCTTC. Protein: CASSPGGGPRVGSYNEQFF.